The next 3 T cell receptor beta chains were all read from a single sample in a study of tumor-infiltrating lymphocytes in primary liver carcinoma. The researchers produced TCR beta cDNA from around 0.5 ug total RNA with a constant-region primer. Three nested multiplex PCR rounds of slightly modified ARM-PCR generated TCR beta libraries. Researchers ran the first two PCR rounds for around 10 cycles each with TRBV1-TRBV30 forward primers and a C-beta reverse primer. Each CDR3 protein gets one entry after TCRdb re-called the multiplex PCR reads with MiXCR. The sample lists some 180,000 distinct CDR3 sequences; 60% were seen once. RNA was extracted from whole blood without cell sorting, alongside germline DNA. Sequenced: peripheral blood. The receptors here all came from a man aged 40-49 years with primary liver carcinoma and hepatitis B virus infection.

Of note for this clonotype: The germline gene is not matched at one end of the junction; a read error may be the cause. CDR3 nucleotide sequence: TGTGCCAGCAGTTACTCGGAGGGTACGAACACCGGGGAGCTGGTTTTT. It specifies CASSYSEGTNTGELVF. The rearrangement joins TRBV6-5 to TRBJ2-2; possible D gene TRBD2, 6 bases. This CDR3 spans 16 amino acids. Per the germline V gene, CDR1 is MNHEY and CDR2 is SVGAGI.

Regarding this clonotype: One base away lies a much larger clone, so this may be a sequencing read error. The J gene is TRBJ2-3, the V gene TRBV29-1; a weak D match, TRBD2 (5 bases). The V end was cut by 2 bases, the J end by 6 bases, with 12 bases between. This CDR3 comprises 13 residues. Looked up from germline, CDR1 is SQVTM and CDR2 is ANQGSEA. The CDR3 nucleotides are TGCAGCGTTGAAACCGAACCGGGGGATACGCAGTATTTT. It encodes CSVETEPGDTQYF.

This clonotype came up a few times. The J gene is TRBJ2-3, the V gene TRBV6-2 or TRBV6-3; weak D call: TRBD2 (5 bases). V lost 6 bases, J lost 0 bases, and 16 bases lay in between. The CDR3 has 16 residues. Germline V CDR1 and CDR2: MNHEY, SVGEGT. As DNA, the CDR3 is TGTGCCAGCAGACTCTTGGCGGGCCCAAGCACAGATACGCAGTATTTT. It specifies CASRLLAGPSTDTQYF.